One and the same sample provided the 11 T cell receptor beta chains below, sequenced in a study of cytomegalovirus exposure and HLA in healthy donors. PCR primers comprised 60 Vbeta and 13 Jbeta primers. Produced via immunoSEQ multiplex PCR; TCRdb's table is partial and in-frame only. In the table there are 150,000 to 180,000 clones, 65% to 90% of which are singletons. Sequencing was done on a sample of PBMCs. The receptors derive from a woman aged 50 to 65 in good health and CMV-seropositive.

This clone was seen only a few times. The rearrangement uses TRBV11-2 and TRBJ1-2; a possible D gene is TRBD1 (5 bases). Trimming shortened V by 3 bases and J by 8 bases, and 13 bases separated the two germline ends. The CDR3 sequence is 13 residues long. Germline V gives CDR1 SGHAT, CDR2 FQNNGV. The CDR3 DNA reads TGTGCCAGCAGCTTCTCCCTGGGGCAGGGCTACACCTTC. Its protein is CASSFSLGQGYTF.

The CDR3 DNA reads TGTGCCTGGAGTGTAGCAGGGCCAAACACCATATATTTT. Protein product: CAWSVAGPNTIYF. This rearrangement joins TRBV30 to TRBJ1-3, with a weak D call TRBD1 (5 bases). Germline CDR1 is GTSNPN and CDR2 is SVGIG (reference sequence). V was cut by 0 bases and J by 6 bases, with 9 bases left in between. This CDR3 is built from 13 residues.

The J gene is TRBJ2-7, the V gene TRBV11-2, with 7 positions matching TRBD2. The CDR3 runs 16 residues. CDR1 is SGHAT, CDR2 FQNNGV, per germline. The trim removed 0 bases at V and 1 base at J, leaving 6 bases unmatched. This chain's CDR3 is CASSLDLGGKSYEQYF. The CDR3 bases are TGTGCCAGCAGCTTAGATCTGGGGGGGAAATCCTACGAGCAGTACTTC.

The chain combines TRBV7-2 with TRBJ1-5; D unresolved. Trimming removed 1 base at V and 6 bases at J, with 10 bases between. Germline V gives CDR1 SGHTA, CDR2 FQGNSA. CDR3 length: 14 amino acids. CDR3 nucleotides: TGTGCCAGCAGCTTAGGCGGGTTTGGTCAGCCCCAGCATTTT. Translating gives CASSLGGFGQPQHF.

In nucleotides, the CDR3 is TGCAGCGTTCTTCAGTCAAGCTACACCTTC. Amino acids: CSVLQSSYTF. The chain has TRBV29-1 and TRBJ1-2; D is ambiguous. The CDR3 runs 10 residues. V lost 5 bases and J lost 9, with 10 bases in between. Germline-derived CDR1 and CDR2 are SQVTM and ANQGSEA.

The chain combines TRBV19 with TRBJ1-5, with 10 bases matching TRBD1. The CDR3 spans 17 residues. The germline CDR1 and CDR2 sequences are LNHDA and SQIVND (reference sequence). V shed 8 bases, J shed 0 bases, and the junction held 10 bases outside the gene matches. Here the CDR3 reads CASLPRDRGYSNQPQHF. CDR3 coding DNA: TGTGCCAGTTTGCCTCGGGACAGGGGATATAGCAATCAGCCCCAGCATTTT. The full variable domain, with the rest looked up from reference TRBV19 and TRBJ1-5, is DGGITQSPKYLFRKEGQNVTLSCEQNLNHDAMYWYRQDPGQGLRLIYYSQIVNDFQKGDIAEGYSVSREKKESFPLTVTSAQKNPTAFYLCASLPRDRGYSNQPQHFGDGTRLSIL.

The rearrangement joins TRBV4-1 to TRBJ2-7; the D is unclear. This CDR3 has 16 amino acids. With 3 bases removed from V and 0 bases from J, the gap between germline ends came to 15 bases. Germline V gene lookup returns CDR1 MGHRA and CDR2 YSYEKL. This chain's CDR3 is CASSQLVLTSSYEQYF. The DNA of the CDR3 is TGCGCCAGCAGCCAGCTAGTCCTCACGAGCTCCTACGAGCAGTACTTC.

J is TRBJ2-1 and V is TRBV7-8, with 10 bases aligning to TRBD1. The V gene's germline CDR1 is SGHVS and CDR2 FQNEAQ. With V trimmed by 5 bases and J by 9 bases, 10 bases remained unmatched. This CDR3 has 15 residues. CDR3 sequence: CASSQGTGQGIEQFF. In nucleotides, the CDR3 is TGTGCCAGCAGCCAGGGGACGGGACAGGGGATTGAGCAGTTCTTC.

The CDR3 is CASSLAARGQDTQYF. In nucleotides, the CDR3 is TGCGCCAGCAGCTTGGCGGCCAGGGGGCAAGATACGCAGTATTTT. The V gene is TRBV5-1, the J gene TRBJ2-3; 8 nucleotides agree with TRBD1. This CDR3 contains 15 residues. CDR1 and CDR2 (germline): SGHRS, YFSETQ. With 0 bases clipped from V and 5 bases from J, the junction kept 5 bases outside the gene matches.

The chain is built from TRBV19 and TRBJ2-1; weak D call: TRBD2 (5 bases). Germline loops: CDR1 LNHDA, CDR2 SQIVND (reference sequence). This CDR3 has 13 residues. Between the trimmed V and J ends, which lost 5 bases and 11 bases, there was a span of 16 bases. The CDR3 DNA sequence: TGTGCCAGTAGTCTAAGGACTTACGAGAAGCAGTTCTTC. As protein: CASSLRTYEKQFF.

The genes are TRBV9 and TRBJ2-1; D may be TRBD1 (5 bases). V gave up 0 bases and J gave up 8 bases, with 6 bases separating them. CDR3 length: 12 residues. CDR1 and CDR2 (germline): SGDLS, YYNGEE. CDR3: CASSVEGDEQFF. CDR3 coding DNA: TGTGCCAGCAGCGTAGAAGGGGATGAGCAGTTCTTC. Filled out from reference TRBV9 and TRBJ2-1, the complete variable domain reads DSGVTQTPKHLITATGQRVTLRCSPRSGDLSVYWYQQSLDQGLQFLIQYYNGEERAKGNILERFSAQQFPDLHSELNLSSLELGDSALYFCASSVEGDEQFFGPGTRLTVL.